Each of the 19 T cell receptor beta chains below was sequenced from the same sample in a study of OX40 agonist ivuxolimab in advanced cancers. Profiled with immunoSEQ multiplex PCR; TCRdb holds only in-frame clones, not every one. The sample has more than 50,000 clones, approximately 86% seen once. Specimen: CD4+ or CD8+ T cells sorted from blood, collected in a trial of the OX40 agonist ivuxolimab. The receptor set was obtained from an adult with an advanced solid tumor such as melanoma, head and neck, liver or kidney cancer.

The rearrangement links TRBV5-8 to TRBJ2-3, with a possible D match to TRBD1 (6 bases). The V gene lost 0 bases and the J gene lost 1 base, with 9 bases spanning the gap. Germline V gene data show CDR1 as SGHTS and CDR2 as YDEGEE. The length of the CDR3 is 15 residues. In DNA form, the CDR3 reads TGTGCCAGCAGCTTGGATGAGGGGGGCACAGATACGCAGTATTTT. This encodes CASSLDEGGTDTQYF.

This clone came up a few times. CDR3 bases: TGTGCCAGCAGTCCGGACAGGGGGCCTCAGAATCAGCCCCAGCATTTT. It codes for CASSPDRGPQNQPQHF. This rearrangement joins TRBV28 to TRBJ1-5, with TRBD1 matching over 11 bases. The CDR3 is 16 residues long. The V and J ends lost 5 bases and 4 bases, in that order; junction bases with no gene match: 7. Germline values: CDR1 MDHEN, CDR2 SYDVKM.

CDR3 DNA: TGCGCCAGCAGTGACAGGGTTTACAATGAGCAGTTCTTC. Translating it yields CASSDRVYNEQFF. The J gene is TRBJ2-1, the V gene TRBV10-2; a possible D gene is TRBD1 (5 bases). V shed 3 bases and J shed 4 bases, with 7 bases lying between them. This CDR3 region has 13 residues. Germline-derived CDR1 and CDR2 are WSHSY and SAAADI.

CDR3 bases: TGTGCCAGCACCTTGACATCCGGGACAGGGAACTACGAGCAGTACTTC. This gives the protein CASTLTSGTGNYEQYF. This chain connects TRBV7-8 to TRBJ2-7; 9 bases line up with TRBD1. CDR3 length: 16 amino acids. Germline CDR1 SGHVS, CDR2 FQNEAQ. J was trimmed by 3 bases and V by 7 bases; bases with no gene match: 13.

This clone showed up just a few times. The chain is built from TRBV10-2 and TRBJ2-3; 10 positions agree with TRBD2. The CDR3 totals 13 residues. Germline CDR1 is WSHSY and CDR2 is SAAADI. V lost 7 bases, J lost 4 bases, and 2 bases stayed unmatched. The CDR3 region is CASTLAGADTQYF. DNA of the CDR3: TGCGCCAGCACGCTAGCGGGAGCAGATACGCAGTATTTT.

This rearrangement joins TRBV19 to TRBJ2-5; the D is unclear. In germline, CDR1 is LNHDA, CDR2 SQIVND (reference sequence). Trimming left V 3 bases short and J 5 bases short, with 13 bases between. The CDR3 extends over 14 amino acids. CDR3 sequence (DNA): TGTGCCAGTAGTATTCGCACCCCCCGGGAGACCCAGTACTTC. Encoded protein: CASSIRTPRETQYF.

CDR3 sequence reads: CASSLDVPDSYNEQFF. As DNA, the CDR3 is TGTGCCAGCAGCTTGGACGTCCCGGACTCCTACAATGAGCAGTTCTTC. The chain employs TRBV5-6 and TRBJ2-1; D not resolved. CDR1 SGHDT and CDR2 YYEEEE come from the germline V gene. Trimming stripped 0 bases from V and 0 bases from J, with 10 bases between. The CDR3 contains 16 residues.

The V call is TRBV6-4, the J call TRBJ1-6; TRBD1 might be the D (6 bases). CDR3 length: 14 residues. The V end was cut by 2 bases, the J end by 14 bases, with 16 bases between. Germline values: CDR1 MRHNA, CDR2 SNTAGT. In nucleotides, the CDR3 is TGTGCCAGCAGTGACGGGGCAGGGGAGGGGTCCCTCCACTTT. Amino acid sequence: CASSDGAGEGSLHF.

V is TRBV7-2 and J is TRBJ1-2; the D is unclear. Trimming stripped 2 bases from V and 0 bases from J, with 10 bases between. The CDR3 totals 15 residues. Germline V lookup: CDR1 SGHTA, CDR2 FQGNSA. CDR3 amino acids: CASSLTAAANYGYTF. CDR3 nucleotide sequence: TGTGCCAGCAGCTTAACGGCCGCCGCTAACTATGGCTACACCTTC.

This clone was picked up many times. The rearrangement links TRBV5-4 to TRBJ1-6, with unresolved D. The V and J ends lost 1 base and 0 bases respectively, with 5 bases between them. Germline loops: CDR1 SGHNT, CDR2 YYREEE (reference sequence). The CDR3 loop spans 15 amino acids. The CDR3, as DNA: TGTGCCAGCAGCTTGATGAGCTCCTATAATTCACCCCTCCACTTT. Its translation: CASSLMSSYNSPLHF.

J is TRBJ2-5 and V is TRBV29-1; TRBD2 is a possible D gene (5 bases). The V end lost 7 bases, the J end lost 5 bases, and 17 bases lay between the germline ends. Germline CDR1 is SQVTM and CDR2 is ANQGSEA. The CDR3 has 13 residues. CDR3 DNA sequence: TGCAGCGCCCTGTCTGCGGGTACGGAGACCCAGTACTTC. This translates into CSALSAGTETQYF.

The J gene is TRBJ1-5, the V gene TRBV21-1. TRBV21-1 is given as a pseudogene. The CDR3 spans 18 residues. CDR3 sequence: CASSKARGQIGSNQPQHF. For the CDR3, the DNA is TGTGCCAGCAGCAAAGCACGGGGGCAAATAGGGAGCAATCAGCCCCAGCATTTT.

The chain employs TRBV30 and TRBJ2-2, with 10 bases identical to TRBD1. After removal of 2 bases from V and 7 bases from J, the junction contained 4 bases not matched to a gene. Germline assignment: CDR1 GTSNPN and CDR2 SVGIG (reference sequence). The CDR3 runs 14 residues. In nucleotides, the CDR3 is TGTGCCTGGAGTAGACAGGGGGCCGGCGGGGAGCTGTTTTTT. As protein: CAWSRQGAGGELFF.

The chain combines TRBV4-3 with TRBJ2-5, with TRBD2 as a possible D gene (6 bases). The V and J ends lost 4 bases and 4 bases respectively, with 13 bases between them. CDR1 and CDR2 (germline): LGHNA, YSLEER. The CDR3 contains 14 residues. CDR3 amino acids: CASSLGLGGETQYF. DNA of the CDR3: TGCGCCAGCAGCCTGGGACTTGGGGGAGAGACCCAGTACTTC.

The CDR3: CASSLGPSAGGYTF. The CDR3 DNA reads TGCGCCAGCAGCTTGGGCCCCTCCGCGGGTGGCTACACCTTC. J is TRBJ1-2 and V is TRBV5-1; D uncertain. The CDR3 sequence is 14 residues long. Germline V CDR1 and CDR2: SGHRS, YFSETQ. The germline V and J ends were trimmed by 0 bases and 7 bases, with 13 bases remaining between them.

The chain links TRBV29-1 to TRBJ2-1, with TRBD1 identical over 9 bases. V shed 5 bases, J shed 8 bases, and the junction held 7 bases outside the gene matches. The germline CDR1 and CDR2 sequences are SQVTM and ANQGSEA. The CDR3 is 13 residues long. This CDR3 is CSVRTGDFHEQFF. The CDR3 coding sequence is TGCAGCGTTCGGACAGGGGATTTTCATGAGCAGTTCTTC.

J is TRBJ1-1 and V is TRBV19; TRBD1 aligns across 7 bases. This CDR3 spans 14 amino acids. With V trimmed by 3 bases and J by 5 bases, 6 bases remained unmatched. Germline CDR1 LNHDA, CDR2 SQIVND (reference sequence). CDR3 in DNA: TGTGCCAGTAGTATCAGACAGGGAGGGACTGAAGCTTTCTTT. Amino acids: CASSIRQGGTEAFF.

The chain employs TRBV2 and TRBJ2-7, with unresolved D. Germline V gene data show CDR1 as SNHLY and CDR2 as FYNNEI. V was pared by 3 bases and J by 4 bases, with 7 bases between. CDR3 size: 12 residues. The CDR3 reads CASSEIGYEQYF. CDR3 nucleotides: TGTGCCAGCAGTGAGATTGGTTACGAGCAGTACTTC.

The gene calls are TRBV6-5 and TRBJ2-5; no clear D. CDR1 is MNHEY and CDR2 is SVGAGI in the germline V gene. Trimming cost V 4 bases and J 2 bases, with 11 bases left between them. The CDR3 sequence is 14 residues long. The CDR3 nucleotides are TGTGCCAGCAGTTCCCAGAAGTTGCAAGAGACCCAGTACTTC. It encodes CASSSQKLQETQYF.